Presented here are 25 T cell receptor beta chains from one specimen sequenced in a study of blood T cell repertoires in COVID-19. Data came from immunoSEQ multiplex PCR; TCRdb stores just in-frame clones and leaves some out. Here the sample spans 5,500 to 8,000 clones, roughly nine tenths being singletons. The source material was peripheral blood. The receptors here all came from a human donor in a cohort sampled during active COVID-19. The donor label of this sample is uncertain.

The V and J genes are TRBV27 and TRBJ2-7, with D perhaps TRBD1 (5 bases). This CDR3 is 15 amino acids long. From germline, CDR1 is MNHEY and CDR2 SMNVEV (reference sequence). Trimming pared 2 bases from V and 4 bases from J, leaving 15 bases between. The chain's CDR3 is CASSLQPGISYEQYF. CDR3 coding DNA: TGTGCCAGCAGTTTACAGCCAGGGATTTCGTACGAGCAGTACTTC.

V is TRBV4-1 and J is TRBJ1-4; 10 nucleotides match TRBD1. V lost 4 bases and J lost 9; bases outside the gene matches: 8. Germline loops: CDR1 MGHRA, CDR2 YSYEKL. The CDR3 runs to 15 residues. The CDR3 DNA reads TGCGCCAGCAGCCTACCGGGACAGGGGAAGAAAAAACTGTTTTTT. Amino acid sequence: CASSLPGQGKKKLFF.

The V call is TRBV9, the J call TRBJ2-7; maybe TRBD2 (6 bases). There are 15 residues in the CDR3. Germline V gene data show CDR1 as SGDLS and CDR2 as YYNGEE. Trimming removed 1 base from V and 2 bases from J, with 13 bases in between. The CDR3 DNA reads TGTGCCAGCAGCGTAATGGGGGGAAATGCCTACGAGCAGTACTTC. It translates to CASSVMGGNAYEQYF.

The chain links TRBV29-1 to TRBJ2-3; 8 positions match TRBD2. CDR3 length: 14 amino acids. The V and J ends lost 4 bases and 2 bases, in that order; junction bases with no gene match: 5. Germline V gene sequence: CDR1 SQVTM, CDR2 ANQGSEA. The DNA for the CDR3 is TGCAGCGTTGCGGGGACTAGTGACACAGATACGCAGTATTTT. This gives the protein CSVAGTSDTDTQYF.

DNA of the CDR3: TGTGCCAGCAGCTTAGTAGCGGGAGGGTACACCGGGGAGCTGTTTTTT. Protein product: CASSLVAGGYTGELFF. The V and J genes are TRBV7-7 and TRBJ2-2; 11 bases map to TRBD2. CDR3 length: 16 residues. Per germline, CDR1 SSHAT and CDR2 FNYEAQ (reference sequence). Trimming cost V 1 base and J 3 bases; bases outside gene matches: 1.

This sequence joins TRBV29-1 and TRBJ2-5; D gene uncertain. Trimming cost V 3 bases and J 2 bases, with 7 bases left between them. From germline, CDR1 is SQVTM and CDR2 ANQGSEA. CDR3 size: 12 residues. CDR3 loop: CSVDTIQETQYF. Here the CDR3 DNA reads TGCAGCGTTGATACAATTCAAGAGACCCAGTACTTC. Full variable domain (remainder filled in from reference TRBV29-1 and TRBJ2-5): SAVISQKPSRDICQRGTSLTIQCQVDSQVTMMFWYRQQPGQSLTLIATANQGSEATYESGFVIDKFPISRPNLTFSTLTVSNMSPEDSSIYLCSVDTIQETQYFGPGTRLLVL.

This clone was recorded only once. The rearrangement links TRBV9 to TRBJ2-7; the D gene is possibly TRBD1 (6 bases). Trimming took 0 bases from V and 0 from J, leaving 13 bases between them. Looked up from germline, CDR1 is SGDLS and CDR2 is YYNGEE. This CDR3 is 16 amino acids long. This CDR3 is CASSVEASGASYEQYF. CDR3 bases: TGTGCCAGCAGCGTAGAGGCGTCAGGGGCCTCCTACGAGCAGTACTTC.

The chain combines TRBV6-5 with TRBJ2-3; 8 nucleotides line up with TRBD1. V gave up 6 bases and J gave up 2 bases; unmatched junction bases: 7. The CDR3 spans 15 residues. Germline CDR1 MNHEY, CDR2 SVGAGI. This CDR3 reads CASSQQGEHTDTQYF. CDR3 nucleotide sequence: TGTGCCAGCAGCCAACAGGGGGAGCACACAGATACGCAGTATTTT.

J is TRBJ2-1 and V is TRBV10-1; the D gene is possibly TRBD2 (5 bases). Trimming cost V 2 bases and J 9 bases, with 17 bases left between them. Germline V gene sequence: CDR1 WNHNN, CDR2 SYGVQD (reference sequence). This CDR3 spans 15 amino acids. Here the CDR3 DNA reads TGCGCCAGCAGTGAGGGTGTCTACACTCGGGGTGAGCAGTTCTTC. Protein sequence: CASSEGVYTRGEQFF.

This chain connects TRBV11-1 to TRBJ1-2, with D hard to call. V dropped 0 bases and J dropped 1 base, with 3 bases sitting between them. CDR1 is SGHAT, CDR2 FQDESV, per germline (reference sequence). The CDR3 extends over 13 amino acids. In DNA form, the CDR3 reads TGTGCCAGCAGCTTAGCCAATAACTATGGCTACACCTTC. It is translated as CASSLANNYGYTF.

The chain combines TRBV19 with TRBJ1-1; D uncertain. CDR1 and CDR2 (germline): LNHDA, SQIVND (reference sequence). V dropped 5 bases and J dropped 1 base, with 17 bases sitting between them. This CDR3 region has 16 residues. This CDR3 is CASSPRVASGNTEAFF. CDR3 nucleotide sequence: TGTGCCAGTAGTCCCCGGGTGGCATCGGGGAACACTGAAGCTTTCTTT. Supplemented by reference TRBV19 and TRBJ1-1, the full variable domain reads DGGITQSPKYLFRKEGQNVTLSCEQNLNHDAMYWYRQDPGQGLRLIYYSQIVNDFQKGDIAEGYSVSREKKESFPLTVTSAQKNPTAFYLCASSPRVASGNTEAFFGQGTRLTVV.

The chain employs TRBV19 and TRBJ2-5; D is perhaps TRBD2 (6 bases). The CDR3 has 15 residues. Deletions cut 8 bases from V and 5 bases from J, with 21 bases between. In germline, CDR1 is LNHDA, CDR2 SQIVND (reference sequence). The CDR3 DNA is TGTGCCAGTTCCCCGGGGGACGGAGATTTGGAGACCCAGTACTTC. It encodes CASSPGDGDLETQYF.

The chain employs TRBV3-1 (or the pseudogene TRBV3-2) and TRBJ2-1; 11 bases are shared with TRBD2. V lost 5 bases, J lost 2 bases, and 2 bases stayed unmatched. CDR1 is LGHDT, CDR2 YNNKEL, per germline (reference sequence). CDR3 length equals 15 residues. The DNA of the CDR3 is TGTGCCAGCAGCGAGACTAGCGGGGCCTACAATGAGCAGTTCTTC. The encoded protein is CASSETSGAYNEQFF.

This clone was recorded once. CDR3 sequence reads: CASSPAGLVGGYTF. Written as DNA, the CDR3 is TGTGCCAGCAGCCCAGCGGGGCTGGTGGGTGGCTACACCTTC. The V gene is TRBV9, the J gene TRBJ1-2; perhaps TRBD1 as D (5 bases). The CDR3 is made up of 14 amino acids. Trimming left V 4 bases short and J 7 bases short, with 17 bases between. The germline V gene has CDR1 SGDLS and CDR2 YYNGEE.

The J gene is TRBJ2-5, the V gene TRBV5-8, with D perhaps TRBD2 (5 bases). The CDR3 is 15 residues long. Germline loops: CDR1 SGHTS, CDR2 YDEGEE. V was trimmed by 2 bases and J by 1 base, leaving 12 bases between them. The CDR3 loop is CASSFFRGLQETQYF. CDR3 sequence (DNA): TGTGCCAGCAGCTTTTTTCGCGGGCTCCAAGAGACCCAGTACTTC.

The V and J genes are TRBV3-1 (or the pseudogene TRBV3-2) and TRBJ2-7; 11 nucleotides agree with TRBD2. The CDR3 sequence is 18 residues long. Germline V gene sequence: CDR1 LGHDT, CDR2 YNNKEL (reference sequence). Trimming cost V 1 base and J 3 bases; bases outside gene matches: 11. The CDR3 spells CASSQALTSGTHFYEQYF. The CDR3 DNA reads TGTGCCAGCAGCCAAGCTCTGACTAGCGGGACTCACTTCTACGAGCAGTACTTC.

The gene calls are TRBV5-1 and TRBJ1-5; D is uncertain. Germline V CDR1 and CDR2: SGHRS, YFSETQ. V lost 0 bases, J lost 5 bases, and 9 bases lay in between. This CDR3 contains 14 residues. CDR3 sequence reads: CASSLAGGDQPQHF. The DNA for the CDR3 is TGCGCCAGCAGCTTGGCGGGAGGAGATCAGCCCCAGCATTTT.

This rearrangement joins TRBV25-1 to TRBJ2-7; 9 bases are shared with TRBD1. Losses at the gene ends were 6 bases for V and 7 bases for J; bases not matched to a gene: 16. The CDR3 runs 16 residues. The germline CDR1 and CDR2 sequences are MGHDK and SYGVNS. CDR3 sequence (DNA): TGTGCCAGCAGCGATTCCAGACAGGGGGGGCTAGGGGAGCAGTACTTC. As protein: CASSDSRQGGLGEQYF.

The rearrangement links TRBV6-4 to TRBJ1-2; D is unresolved. Germline CDR1 reads MRHNA; CDR2 reads SNTAGT. The CDR3 length is 12 residues. V was clipped by 0 bases and J by 4 bases, with 3 bases between them. The CDR3 sequence: CASSDSSYGYTF. The CDR3, as DNA: TGTGCCAGCAGTGACTCGAGCTATGGCTACACCTTC.

V and J are TRBV5-1 and TRBJ2-1, with no clear D. The germline gives CDR1 SGHRS, CDR2 YFSETQ. The CDR3 spans 15 residues. The V and J ends lost 1 base and 6 bases respectively, with 14 bases between them. The CDR3 is CASSLSSTPPNEQFF. In DNA, the CDR3 is TGCGCCAGCAGCTTGAGCTCGACTCCTCCCAATGAGCAGTTCTTC.

The rearrangement uses TRBV27 and TRBJ1-2, with 9 bases identical to TRBD1. V lost 5 bases to trimming and J lost 4 bases; unmatched junction nucleotides: 14. The CDR3 runs to 17 residues. CDR1 is MNHEY, CDR2 SMNVEV, per germline (reference sequence). DNA for the CDR3: TGTGCCAGCAGTATAGGACAGGGGCTGGGGTGGGCCTATGGCTACACCTTC. This translates into CASSIGQGLGWAYGYTF.

The chain employs TRBV12-3 or TRBV12-4 and TRBJ2-1; D ambiguous. V was clipped by 4 bases and J by 5 bases, with 9 bases between them. CDR3 size: 13 residues. This CDR3 is CASSSHSNNEQFF. DNA of the CDR3: TGTGCCAGCAGTTCCCACAGTAACAATGAGCAGTTCTTC.

The genes are TRBV6-1 and TRBJ2-1; TRBD2 is a possible D gene (6 bases). Germline loops: CDR1 MNHNS, CDR2 SASEGT. This CDR3 is 15 amino acids long. V shed 3 bases and J shed 2 bases, with 11 bases lying between them. The DNA for the CDR3 is TGTGCCAGCAGTGAGCGGGGCGGGACCTACAATGAGCAGTTCTTC. Translating it yields CASSERGGTYNEQFF.

The V and J genes are TRBV12-5 and TRBJ1-2, with a weak D call TRBD1 (6 bases). V dropped 2 bases and J dropped 2 bases, with 15 bases sitting between them. In germline, CDR1 is LGHNT, CDR2 FRNRAP. This CDR3 comprises 16 residues. The CDR3 is CASGLPFVTGNYGYTF. The CDR3 DNA is TGTGCTAGTGGTTTGCCCTTCGTGACAGGCAACTATGGCTACACCTTC.

This chain connects TRBV2 to TRBJ2-1, with 10 bases that match TRBD2. The ends lost 1 base at V and 0 bases at J; junction bases unmatched: 9. Germline CDR1 is SNHLY and CDR2 is FYNNEI. The CDR3 covers 19 residues. For the CDR3, the DNA is TGTGCCAGCAGTGAAGTGGCTAGCGGGGGATTCGGCTCCTACAATGAGCAGTTCTTC. Protein: CASSEVASGGFGSYNEQFF.